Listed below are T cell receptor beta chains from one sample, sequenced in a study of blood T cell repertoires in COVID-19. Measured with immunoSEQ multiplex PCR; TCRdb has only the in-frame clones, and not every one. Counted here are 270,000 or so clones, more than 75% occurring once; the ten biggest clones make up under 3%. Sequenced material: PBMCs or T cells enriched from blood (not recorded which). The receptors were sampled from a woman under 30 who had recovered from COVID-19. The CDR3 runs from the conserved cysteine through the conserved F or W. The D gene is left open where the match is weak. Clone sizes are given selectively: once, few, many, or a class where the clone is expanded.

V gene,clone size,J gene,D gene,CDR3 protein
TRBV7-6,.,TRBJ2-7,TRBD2,CASSLRGSGDYEQYF
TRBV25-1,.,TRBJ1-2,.,CASSDPSGGNYGYTF
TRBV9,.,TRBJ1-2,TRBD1,CASTQGARVGYTF
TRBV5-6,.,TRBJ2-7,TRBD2,CASSLRSGSSYEQYF
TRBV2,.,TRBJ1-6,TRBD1,CASRFVDRVRSPLHF
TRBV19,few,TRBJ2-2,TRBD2,CAGSRPGGRELFF
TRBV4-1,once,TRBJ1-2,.,CASSQDPVVQGYTF
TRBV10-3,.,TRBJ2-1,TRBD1,CAISGGQVSYNEQFF
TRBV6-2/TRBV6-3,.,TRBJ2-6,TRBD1,CASSYDRAGANVLTF
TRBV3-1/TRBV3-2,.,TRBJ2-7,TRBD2,CASSQGNSGRVQYF
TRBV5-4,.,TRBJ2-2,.,CASSGDGNVFGGELFF
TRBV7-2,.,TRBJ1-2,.,CASSSPSAPNYGYTF
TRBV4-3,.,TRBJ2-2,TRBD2,CASSQDLRGVTGELFF
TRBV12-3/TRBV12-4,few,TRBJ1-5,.,CASSPVHQEPQHF
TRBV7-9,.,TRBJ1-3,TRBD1,CASSLGQDSGNTIYF
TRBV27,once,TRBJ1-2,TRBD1,CASSLTGSGGAWDGYTF
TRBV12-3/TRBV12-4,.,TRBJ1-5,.,CASSEDKNQPQHF
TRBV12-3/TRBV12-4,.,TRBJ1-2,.,CASSHGTYGYTF
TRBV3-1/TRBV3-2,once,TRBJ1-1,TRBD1,CASNLQGTEAFF
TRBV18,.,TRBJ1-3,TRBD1,CASSPGTASGNTIYF
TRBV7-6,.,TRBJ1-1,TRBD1,CASSLAYRGLEAFF
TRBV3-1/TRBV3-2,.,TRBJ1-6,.,CASSQGAGNNSPLHF
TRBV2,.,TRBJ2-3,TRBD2,CASSEGASGGTDTQYF
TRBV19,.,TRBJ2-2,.,CASRDDRPNTGELFF
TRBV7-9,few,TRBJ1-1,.,CASSLAGREAFF
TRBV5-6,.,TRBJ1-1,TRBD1,CASSWDREDTEAFF
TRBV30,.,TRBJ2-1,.,CAWSAGALGLDNEQFF
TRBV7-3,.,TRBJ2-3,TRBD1,CASSSGAQGGYTDTQYF
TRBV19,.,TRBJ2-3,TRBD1,CASSHDRERTDTQYF
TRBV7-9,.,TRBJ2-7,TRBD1,CASREGAKGNSYEQYF
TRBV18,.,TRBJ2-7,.,CASSQGVRTSEQYF
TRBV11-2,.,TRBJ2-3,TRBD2,CASSRGAASGPTDTQYF
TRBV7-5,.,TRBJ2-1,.,CVRSLRGLAGVYNEQFF
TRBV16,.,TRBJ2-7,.,CASSEGLNSYEQYF
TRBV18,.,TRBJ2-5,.,CASSRQVQETQYF
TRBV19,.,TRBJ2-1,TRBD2,CASSMGLAGNEQFF
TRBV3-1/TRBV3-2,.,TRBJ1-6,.,CASSQPGDNSPLHF
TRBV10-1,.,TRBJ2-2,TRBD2,CASSRGGRETGELFF
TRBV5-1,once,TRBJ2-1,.,CASSSPSVGSYNEQFF
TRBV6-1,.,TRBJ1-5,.,CASSEAIQGNQPQHF
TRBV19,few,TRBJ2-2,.,CASTQGLITPTGELFF
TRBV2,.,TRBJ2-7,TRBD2,CASSARAGAYEQYF
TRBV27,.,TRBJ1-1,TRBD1,CASSSRTGRAEAFF
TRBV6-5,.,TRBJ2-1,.,CASRNRANEQFF
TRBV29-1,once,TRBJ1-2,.,CSVGIGGKYGYTF
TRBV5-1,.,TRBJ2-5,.,CASSLAVSGGSGETQYF
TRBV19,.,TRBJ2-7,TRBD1,CASSSSTGPGYYEQYF